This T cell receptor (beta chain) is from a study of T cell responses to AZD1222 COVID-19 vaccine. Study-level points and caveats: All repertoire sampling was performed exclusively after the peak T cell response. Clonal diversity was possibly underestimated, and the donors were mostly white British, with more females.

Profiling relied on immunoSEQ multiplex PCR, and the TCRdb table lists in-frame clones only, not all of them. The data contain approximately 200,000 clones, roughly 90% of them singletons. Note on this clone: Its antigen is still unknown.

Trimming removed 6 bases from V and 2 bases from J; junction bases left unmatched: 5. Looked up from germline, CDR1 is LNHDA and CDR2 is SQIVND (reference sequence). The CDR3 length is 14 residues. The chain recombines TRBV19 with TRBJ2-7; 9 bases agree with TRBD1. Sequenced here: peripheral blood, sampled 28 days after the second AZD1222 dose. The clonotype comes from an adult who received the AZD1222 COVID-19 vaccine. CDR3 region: CASSPGTGTYEQYF. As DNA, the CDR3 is TGTGCCAGTAGCCCCGGGACAGGGACCTACGAGCAGTACTTC.